The 8 T cell receptor beta chains presented below share a single source sample, sequenced in a study of CD8 T cells in ankylosing spondylitis. TCRdb fed the 5' RACE reads into MiXCR, producing one record per CDR3 protein. Of fewer than 400,000 distinct CDR3 sequences listed, about 14% are singletons. Sequenced: blood, either unsorted or a sorted T cell fraction (not recorded which). All receptors come from a male donor with ankylosing spondylitis or in good health (not recorded which).

This clonotype has just a few counts. CDR3 amino acids: CASSPQGGYNSPLHF. The DNA of the CDR3 is TGTGCCAGCAGTCCGCAGGGAGGGTATAATTCACCCCTCCACTTT. The chain employs TRBV27 and TRBJ1-6; tentatively, D is TRBD1 (5 bases). V was clipped by 5 bases and J by 4 bases, with 12 bases between them. Germline CDR1 MNHEY, CDR2 SMNVEV (reference sequence). CDR3 length: 15 amino acids.

The genes are TRBV18 and TRBJ2-1; either TRBD1 or TRBD2 may supply D (6 bases each). The CDR3 is made up of 16 amino acids. Trimming removed 3 bases at V and 7 bases at J, with 19 bases between. Per germline, CDR1 KGHSH and CDR2 LQKENI. The CDR3 reads CASSPNQGPRGNEQFF. DNA of the CDR3: TGTGCCAGCTCACCCAACCAGGGGCCGCGGGGTAATGAGCAGTTCTTC.

The chain combines TRBV3-1 with TRBJ2-5; D not resolved. The V gene's germline CDR1 is LGHDT and CDR2 YNNKEL (reference sequence). The V end lost 4 bases, the J end lost 13 bases, and 13 bases lay between the germline ends. The CDR3 sequence is 11 residues long. The chain's CDR3 is CASSLSWVWYF. DNA of the CDR3: TGTGCCAGCAGCCTCTCCTGGGTCTGGTACTTC.

The J gene is TRBJ2-7, the V gene TRBV20-1; 11 bases line up with TRBD2. Germline values: CDR1 DFQATT, CDR2 SNEGSKA (reference sequence). V trimming: 2 bases; J trimming: 4 bases; junction bases outside the gene matches: 4. The CDR3 has 14 residues. CDR3 region: CSARTSGSMYEQYF. The CDR3 nucleotides read TGCAGTGCTAGAACTAGCGGGAGTATGTACGAGCAGTACTTC.

This clonotype has at least ten counts. CDR3 amino acids: CASSFSGDGNQPQHF. CDR3 DNA: TGTGCCAGCAGTTTTAGCGGTGACGGCAATCAGCCCCAGCATTTT. This chain links TRBV12-3 or TRBV12-4 with TRBJ1-5; D ambiguous. Trimming took off 3 bases at V and 2 bases at J, with 11 bases between the two ends. The CDR3 runs 15 residues.

This chain's CDR3 is CASSLRAVQPQHF. CDR3 coding DNA: TGTGCCAGCAGCTTGAGGGCGGTTCAGCCCCAGCATTTT. V usage is TRBV5-6 and J usage is TRBJ1-5; D is unresolved. The CDR3 is 13 residues long. Germline assignment: CDR1 SGHDT and CDR2 YYEEEE. The V end lost 1 base, the J end lost 6 bases, and 8 bases lay between the germline ends.

V gene TRBV15 combines with J gene TRBJ1-2; D not resolved. The CDR3 runs to 17 residues. Germline V gene sequence: CDR1 LNHNV, CDR2 YYDKDF (reference sequence). The V end was cut by 1 base, the J end by 8 bases, with 23 bases between. Written as DNA, the CDR3 is TGTGCCACCAGCAGAGGTTCCAAAGGGTCCCTATCGGGAGGCTACACCTTC. Translating gives CATSRGSKGSLSGGYTF.

The sample holds a few counts of this clonotype. The genes are TRBV9 and TRBJ2-1; a weak D match, TRBD2 (6 bases). Germline-derived CDR1 and CDR2 are SGDLS and YYNGEE. The ends were cut back, 1 base at V and 7 bases at J, with 6 bases in the middle. CDR3 length: 12 amino acids. CDR3 amino acids: CASSVLANEQFF. The CDR3 nucleotides are TGTGCCAGCAGCGTACTAGCGAATGAGCAGTTCTTC.